The subject of this entry is one TCR beta chain. This record belongs to a study of blood T cell repertoires in COVID-19. About the research overall: PBMCs, B-cell-depleted T cells, or T cells were the source of the cDNA or gDNA that made up the material.

The CDR3 is 15 amino acids. Germline trimming cut 4 bases from V and 3 bases from J; bases unmatched to any gene: 6. Germline loops: CDR1 MGHRA, CDR2 YSYEKL. Authors' data handling: Reference gene primer amplification in the assay estimated nucleated cell counts. Clones were sequenced by immunoSEQ multiplex PCR, and TCRdb holds only the in-frame ones, with some missing. D and trimming were read from the DNA, whereas the V and J calls and clone size are those reported in that table. The sample shows around 140,000 clones, around four fifths of them seen only once. The rearrangement links TRBV4-1 to TRBJ1-5, with TRBD1 identical over 7 bases. The material sequenced was peripheral blood. The TCR sequence derives from a human donor in a cohort sampled during active COVID-19. In DNA, the CDR3 is TGCGCCAGCAGCCTGGACAGGACCTCCAATCAGCCCCAGCATTTT. It codes for CASSLDRTSNQPQHF.